This T cell receptor (beta chain) was sequenced during a study of T cell repertoires in cytomegalovirus infection. Study-wide context: Signatures in public TCR beta sequences pointed to both CMV infection and matching HLA type.

TCRdb redid the calling of the reads with MiXCR, one entry per CDR3 protein. The sample yields approximately 500,000 distinct CDR3 sequences, 16% seen once. This clonotype occurred a few times. J gave up 3 bases and V 0 bases, and 11 bases lay outside the gene matches. The V gene's germline CDR1 is SGDLS and CDR2 YYNGEE. The CDR3 is 17 residues long. The gene calls are TRBV9 and TRBJ2-5; 7 nucleotides match TRBD2. The receptor was derived from a human donor in good health (CMV status not recorded). Some clones in this sample may be carry-over from other donors' samples. The sequenced sample consisted of CD8+ T cells from PBMCs. CDR3 in amino acids: CASSVADGPRGEETQYF. The CDR3, as DNA: TGTGCCAGCAGCGTAGCTGATGGGCCCCGGGGGGAAGAGACCCAGTACTTC.